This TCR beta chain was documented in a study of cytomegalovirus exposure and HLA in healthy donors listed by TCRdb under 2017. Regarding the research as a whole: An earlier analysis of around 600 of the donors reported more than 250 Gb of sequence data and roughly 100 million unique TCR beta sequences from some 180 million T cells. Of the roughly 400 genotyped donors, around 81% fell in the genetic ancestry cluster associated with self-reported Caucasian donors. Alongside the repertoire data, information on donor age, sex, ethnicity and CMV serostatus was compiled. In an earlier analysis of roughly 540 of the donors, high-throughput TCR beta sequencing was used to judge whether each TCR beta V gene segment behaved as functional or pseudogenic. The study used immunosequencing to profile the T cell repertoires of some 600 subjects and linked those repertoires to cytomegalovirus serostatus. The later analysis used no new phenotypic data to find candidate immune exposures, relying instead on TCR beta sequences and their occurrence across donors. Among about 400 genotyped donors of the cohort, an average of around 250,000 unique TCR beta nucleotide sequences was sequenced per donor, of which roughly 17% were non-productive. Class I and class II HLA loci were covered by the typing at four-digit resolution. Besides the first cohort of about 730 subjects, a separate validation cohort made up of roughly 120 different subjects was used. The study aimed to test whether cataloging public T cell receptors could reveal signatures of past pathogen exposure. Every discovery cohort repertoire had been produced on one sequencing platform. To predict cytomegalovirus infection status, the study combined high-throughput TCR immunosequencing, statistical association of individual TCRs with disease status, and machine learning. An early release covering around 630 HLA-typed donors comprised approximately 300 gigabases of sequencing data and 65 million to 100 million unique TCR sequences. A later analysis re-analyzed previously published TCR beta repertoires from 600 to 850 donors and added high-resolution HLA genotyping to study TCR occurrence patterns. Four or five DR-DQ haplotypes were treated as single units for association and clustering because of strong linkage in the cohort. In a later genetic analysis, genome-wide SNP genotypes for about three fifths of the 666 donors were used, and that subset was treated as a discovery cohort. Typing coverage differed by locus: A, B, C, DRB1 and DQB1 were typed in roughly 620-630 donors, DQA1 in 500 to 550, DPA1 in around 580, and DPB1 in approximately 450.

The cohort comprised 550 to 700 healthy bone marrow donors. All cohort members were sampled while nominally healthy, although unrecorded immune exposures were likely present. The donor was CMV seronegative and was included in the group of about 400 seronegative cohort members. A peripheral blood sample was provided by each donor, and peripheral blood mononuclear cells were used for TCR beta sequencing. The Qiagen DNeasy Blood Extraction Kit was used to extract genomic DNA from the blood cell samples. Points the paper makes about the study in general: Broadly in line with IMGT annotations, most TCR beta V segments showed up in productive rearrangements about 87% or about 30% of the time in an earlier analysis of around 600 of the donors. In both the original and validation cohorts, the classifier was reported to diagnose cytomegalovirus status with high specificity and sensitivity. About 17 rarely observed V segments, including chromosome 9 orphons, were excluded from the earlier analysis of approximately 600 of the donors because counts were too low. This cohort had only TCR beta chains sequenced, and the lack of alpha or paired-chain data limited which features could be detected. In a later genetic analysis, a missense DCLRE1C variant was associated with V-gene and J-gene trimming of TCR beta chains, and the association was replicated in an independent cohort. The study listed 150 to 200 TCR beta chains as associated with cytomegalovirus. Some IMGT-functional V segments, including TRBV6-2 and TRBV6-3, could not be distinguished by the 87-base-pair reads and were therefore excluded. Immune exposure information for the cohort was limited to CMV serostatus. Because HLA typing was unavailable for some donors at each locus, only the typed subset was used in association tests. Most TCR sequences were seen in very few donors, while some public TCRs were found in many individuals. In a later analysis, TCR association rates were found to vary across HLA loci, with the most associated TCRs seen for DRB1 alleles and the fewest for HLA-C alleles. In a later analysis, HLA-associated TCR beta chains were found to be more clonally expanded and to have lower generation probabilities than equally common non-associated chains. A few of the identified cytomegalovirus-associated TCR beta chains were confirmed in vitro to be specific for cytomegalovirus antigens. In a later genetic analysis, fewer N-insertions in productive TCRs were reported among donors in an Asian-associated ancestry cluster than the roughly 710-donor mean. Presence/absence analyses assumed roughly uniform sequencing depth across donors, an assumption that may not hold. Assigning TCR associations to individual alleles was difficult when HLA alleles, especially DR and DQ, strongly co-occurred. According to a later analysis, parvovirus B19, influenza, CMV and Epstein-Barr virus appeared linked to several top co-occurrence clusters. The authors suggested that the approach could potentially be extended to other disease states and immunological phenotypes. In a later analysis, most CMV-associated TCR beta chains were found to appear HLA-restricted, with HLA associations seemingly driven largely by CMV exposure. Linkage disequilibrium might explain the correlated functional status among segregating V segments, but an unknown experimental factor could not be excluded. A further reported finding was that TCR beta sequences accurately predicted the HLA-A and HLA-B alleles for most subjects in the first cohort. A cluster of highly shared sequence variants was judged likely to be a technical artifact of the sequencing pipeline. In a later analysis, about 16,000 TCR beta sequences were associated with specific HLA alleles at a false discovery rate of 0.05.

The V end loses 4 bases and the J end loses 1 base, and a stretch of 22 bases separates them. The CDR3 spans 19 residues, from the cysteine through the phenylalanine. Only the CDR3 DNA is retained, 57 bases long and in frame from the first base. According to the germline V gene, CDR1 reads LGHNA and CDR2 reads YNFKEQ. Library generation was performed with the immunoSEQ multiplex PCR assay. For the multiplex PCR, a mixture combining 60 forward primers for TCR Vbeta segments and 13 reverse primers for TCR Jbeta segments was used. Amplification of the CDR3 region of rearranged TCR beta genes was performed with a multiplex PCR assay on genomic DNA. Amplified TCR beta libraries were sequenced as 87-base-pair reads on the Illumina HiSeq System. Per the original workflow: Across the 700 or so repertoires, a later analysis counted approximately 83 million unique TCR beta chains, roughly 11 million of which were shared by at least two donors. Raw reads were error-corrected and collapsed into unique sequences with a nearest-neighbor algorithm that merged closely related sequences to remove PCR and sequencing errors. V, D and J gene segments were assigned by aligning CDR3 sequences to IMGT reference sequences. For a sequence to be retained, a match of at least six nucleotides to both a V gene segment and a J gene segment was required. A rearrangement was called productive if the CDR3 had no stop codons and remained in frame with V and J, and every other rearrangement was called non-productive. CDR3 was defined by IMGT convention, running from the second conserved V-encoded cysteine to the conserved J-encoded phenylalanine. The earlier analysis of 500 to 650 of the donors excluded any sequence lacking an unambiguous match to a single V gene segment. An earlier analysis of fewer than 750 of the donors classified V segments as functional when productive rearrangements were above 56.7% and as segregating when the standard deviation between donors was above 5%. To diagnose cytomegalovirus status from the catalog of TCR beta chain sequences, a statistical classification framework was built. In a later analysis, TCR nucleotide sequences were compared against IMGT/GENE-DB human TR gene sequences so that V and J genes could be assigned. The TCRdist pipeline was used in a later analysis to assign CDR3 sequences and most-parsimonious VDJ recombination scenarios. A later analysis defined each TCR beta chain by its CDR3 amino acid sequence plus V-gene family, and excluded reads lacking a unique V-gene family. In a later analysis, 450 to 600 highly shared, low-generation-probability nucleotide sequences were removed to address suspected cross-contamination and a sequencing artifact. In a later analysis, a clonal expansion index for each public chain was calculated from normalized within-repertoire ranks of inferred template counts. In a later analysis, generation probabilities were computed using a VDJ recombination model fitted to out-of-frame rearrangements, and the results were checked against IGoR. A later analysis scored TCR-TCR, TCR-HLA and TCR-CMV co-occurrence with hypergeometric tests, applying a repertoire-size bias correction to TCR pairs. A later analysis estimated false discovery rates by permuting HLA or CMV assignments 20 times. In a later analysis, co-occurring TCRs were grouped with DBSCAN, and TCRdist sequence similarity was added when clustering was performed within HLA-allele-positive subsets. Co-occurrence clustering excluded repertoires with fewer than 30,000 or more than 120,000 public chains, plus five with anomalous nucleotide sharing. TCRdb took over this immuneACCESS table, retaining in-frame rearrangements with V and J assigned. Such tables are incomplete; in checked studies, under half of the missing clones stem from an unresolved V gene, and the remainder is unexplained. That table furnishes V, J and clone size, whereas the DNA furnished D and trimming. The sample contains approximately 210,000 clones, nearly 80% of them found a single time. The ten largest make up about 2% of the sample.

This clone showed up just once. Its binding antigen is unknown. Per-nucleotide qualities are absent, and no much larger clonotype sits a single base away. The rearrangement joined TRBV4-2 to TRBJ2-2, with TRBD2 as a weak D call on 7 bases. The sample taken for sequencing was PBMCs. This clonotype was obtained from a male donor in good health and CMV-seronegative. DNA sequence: TGTGCCAGCAGCCGAGAGGGGGGGCGTAGGACGTGGAACACCGGGGAGCTGTTTTTT. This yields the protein CASSREGGRRTWNTGELFF.